Given below is one TCR beta chain in context. The antigen is not known. Germline assignment: CDR1 SGHRS and CDR2 YFSETQ. Trimming removed 0 bases at V and 3 bases at J, with 9 bases between. The CDR3 totals 14 residues. The authors ran a second PCR of 7 to 11 cycles using a sample-barcoded 5' primer and a J-beta primer mix. All samples gave at least 2.5 million CDR3-containing paired-end reads. MiXCR was run by TCRdb on the 5' RACE reads, yielding one entry per CDR3 protein. The table records 1,500,000 or so distinct CDR3 sequences, around 55% of them present only once. The sample originates from a study of blood T cells in healthy people across ages. Overall study findings and caveats: Age advanced and TCR beta diversity per million T cells fell, roughly linearly. Both naive CD4+ cell counts and diversity were greater in long-lived donors than in aged donors.

The chain uses TRBV5-1 and TRBJ1-1; D gene uncertain. The sequenced material came from blood. This clonotype was obtained from a man in his late teens or twenties in good health. The DNA for the CDR3 is TGCGCCAGCAGCTTGGACCCAGCGGACACTGAAGCTTTCTTT. Protein sequence: CASSLDPADTEAFF. Filled out from reference TRBV5-1 and TRBJ1-1, the complete variable domain reads KAGVTQTPRYLIKTRGQQVTLSCSPISGHRSVSWYQQTPGQGLQFLFEYFSETQRNKGNFPGRFSGRQFSNSRSEMNVSTLELGDSALYLCASSLDPADTEAFFGQGTRLTVV.